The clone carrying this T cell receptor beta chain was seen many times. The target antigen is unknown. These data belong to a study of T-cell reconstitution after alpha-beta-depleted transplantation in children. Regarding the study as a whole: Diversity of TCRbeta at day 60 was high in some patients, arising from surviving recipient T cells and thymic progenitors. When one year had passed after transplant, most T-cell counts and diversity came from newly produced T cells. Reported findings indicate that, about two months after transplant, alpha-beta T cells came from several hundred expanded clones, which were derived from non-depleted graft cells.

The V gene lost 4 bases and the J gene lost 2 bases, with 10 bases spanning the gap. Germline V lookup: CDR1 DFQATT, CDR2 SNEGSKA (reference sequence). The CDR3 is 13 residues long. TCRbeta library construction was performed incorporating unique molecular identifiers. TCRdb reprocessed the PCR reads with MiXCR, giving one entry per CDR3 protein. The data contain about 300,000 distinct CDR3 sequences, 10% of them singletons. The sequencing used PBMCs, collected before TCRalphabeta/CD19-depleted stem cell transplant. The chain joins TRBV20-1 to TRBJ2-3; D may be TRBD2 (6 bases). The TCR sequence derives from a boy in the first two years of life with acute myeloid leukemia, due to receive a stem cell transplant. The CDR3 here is CSAKVDYTDTQYF. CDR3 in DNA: TGCAGTGCTAAAGTGGACTACACAGATACGCAGTATTTT.